The 5 T cell receptor beta chains below all came from one sample that was sequenced in a study of T cell repertoires in cytomegalovirus infection. Each CDR3 protein is one row after TCRdb ran MiXCR on the reads. The profile shows fewer than 850,000 distinct CDR3 sequences, roughly 28% of them singletons. The antigens for these receptors are not known. Sequenced here: cultured CD8+ T cells from PBMCs, sampled from culture after CMV antigen stimulation. The origin of the receptors is a human donor in good health (CMV status not recorded). Some clones in this sample may be carry-over from other donors' samples.

The V and J genes are TRBV7-6 and TRBJ2-1; 9 bases line up with TRBD2. V gave up 10 bases and J gave up 7 bases; unmatched junction bases: 20. Germline V gene lookup returns CDR1 SGHVS and CDR2 FNYEAQ. The CDR3 is 17 amino acids. This CDR3 reads CATSVGSGGLEENEQFF. In DNA, the CDR3 is TGTGCCACCTCCGTAGGTAGCGGGGGCCTCGAAGAGAATGAGCAGTTCTTC.

The chain uses TRBV7-6 and TRBJ2-1, with TRBD2 matching 15 bases. The germline gives CDR1 SGHVS, CDR2 FNYEAQ. There are 17 residues in the CDR3. V lost 5 bases to trimming and J lost 7 bases; unmatched junction nucleotides: 9. The CDR3 spells CASSPRTSGGATNEQFF. The CDR3 DNA is TGTGCCAGCAGCCCTAGGACTAGCGGGGGGGCAACGAATGAGCAGTTCTTC. Full variable domain (outside the CDR3, taken from reference TRBV7-6 and TRBJ2-1): GAGVSQSPRYKVTKRGQDVALRCDPISGHVSLYWYRQALGQGPEFLTYFNYEAQQDKSGLPNDRFSAERPEGSISTLTIQRTEQRDSAMYRCASSPRTSGGATNEQFFGPGTRLTVL.

Details on this clonotype: A much larger clone is a single base away; this may be a read error. This chain uses TRBV7-2 with TRBJ2-1, with D maybe TRBD2 (6 bases). Germline values: CDR1 SGHTA, CDR2 FQGNSA. The CDR3 is 12 amino acids. The CDR3 is CAGRRGYNEQFF. DNA for the CDR3: TGTGCCGGCAGGCGGGGCTACAATGAGCAGTTCTTC. The whole variable domain, remainder taken from reference TRBV7-2 and TRBJ2-1, is GAGVSQSPSNKVTEKGKDVELRCDPISGHTALYWYRQSLGQGLEFLIYFQGNSAPDKSGLPSDRFSAERTGGSVSTLTIQRTQQEDSAVYLCAGRRGYNEQFFGPGTRLTVL.

This clonotype was recorded a few times. The chain combines TRBV7-3 with TRBJ2-1; D call uncertain. With 3 bases removed from V and 4 bases from J, the gap between germline ends came to 13 bases. Germline CDR1 is SGHTA and CDR2 is FQGTGA. This CDR3 spans 15 amino acids. CDR3 amino acids: CASSFEGLGYNEQFF. The CDR3 nucleotides read TGTGCCAGCAGCTTCGAAGGGTTGGGTTACAATGAGCAGTTCTTC.

The gene calls are TRBV4-2 and TRBJ1-2; D is perhaps TRBD1 (5 bases). The V gene lost 1 base and the J gene lost 6 bases, with 12 bases spanning the gap. Germline CDR1 reads LGHNA; CDR2 reads YNFKEQ. This CDR3 contains 14 residues. DNA for the CDR3: TGTGCCAGCAGCCAAGGGGCAGGGCGGGATGGCTACACCTTC. Amino acids: CASSQGAGRDGYTF.